This entry lists 28 T cell receptor beta chains sequenced from one sample in a study of blood T cell repertoires in COVID-19. Profiled with immunoSEQ multiplex PCR; TCRdb holds only in-frame clones, not every one. The sample includes over 100,000 clones, approximately 82% of them seen just once. Sequencing was carried out using peripheral blood. The receptors were sampled from an elderly woman with active or convalescent COVID-19.

The chain recombines TRBV7-3 with TRBJ2-1; 9 bases map to TRBD1. V shed 4 bases, J shed 7 bases, and the junction held 2 bases outside the gene matches. The CDR3 spans 13 residues. CDR1 is SGHTA and CDR2 is FQGTGA in the germline V gene. The CDR3 sequence: CASSSGTGNEQFF. The CDR3 DNA sequence: TGTGCCAGCAGCTCCGGGACAGGGAATGAGCAGTTCTTC.

The rearrangement links TRBV30 to TRBJ2-3, with D possibly matching TRBD2 (6 bases). CDR1 and CDR2 from the germline V gene are GTSNPN and SVGIG (reference sequence). This CDR3 region has 15 residues. The V end lost 0 bases, the J end lost 4 bases, and 14 bases lay between the germline ends. The CDR3 bases are TGTGCCTGGAGTGTAGGGTTAGCGGACTCAGATACGCAGTATTTT. This codes for CAWSVGLADSDTQYF.

This chain links TRBV6-5 with TRBJ2-7; 10 nucleotides match TRBD2. The CDR3 length is 15 residues. The ends lost 4 bases at V and 2 bases at J; junction bases unmatched: 5. The germline V gene encodes CDR1 MNHEY and CDR2 SVGAGI. The CDR3 region has the DNA TGTGCCAGCAGTTTCAGCGGGGGGGGGACCTACGAGCAGTACTTC. Its translation is CASSFSGGGTYEQYF.

This clone was seen a few times. The chain combines TRBV5-4 with TRBJ1-6; D is uncertain. The CDR3 totals 16 residues. Per the germline V gene, CDR1 is SGHNT and CDR2 is YYREEE (reference sequence). V shed 1 base and J shed 8 bases, with 16 bases lying between them. Here the CDR3 reads CASSLSADYRDSPLHF. The DNA for the CDR3 is TGTGCCAGCAGCTTGAGTGCCGACTACCGGGATTCACCCCTCCACTTT.

The chain recombines TRBV19 with TRBJ2-6; D is perhaps TRBD1 (6 bases). Germline CDR1 is LNHDA and CDR2 is SQIVND (reference sequence). The CDR3 covers 18 residues. Trimming pared 4 bases from V and 0 bases from J, leaving 16 bases between. In DNA, the CDR3 is TGTGCCAGTAGTACCGGGACATTTGGTAGCTCTGGGGCCAACGTCCTGACTTTC. It codes for CASSTGTFGSSGANVLTF.

This rearrangement joins TRBV10-2 to TRBJ2-1; D unresolved. V dropped 2 bases and J dropped 4 bases, with 6 bases sitting between them. This CDR3 has 13 residues. Germline V gene lookup returns CDR1 WSHSY and CDR2 SAAADI. CDR3 bases: TGCGCCAGCAGTGAGAACGCGTACAATGAGCAGTTCTTC. It yields the protein CASSENAYNEQFF.

The sample holds one count of this clone. The rearrangement uses TRBV11-2 and TRBJ2-1, with 10 bases identical to TRBD2. The length of the CDR3 is 15 residues. Losses at the gene ends were 6 bases for V and 10 bases for J; bases not matched to a gene: 12. Germline values: CDR1 SGHAT, CDR2 FQNNGV. The CDR3 here is CASSPGTSASGEQFF. CDR3 coding DNA: TGTGCCAGCAGTCCCGGGACTAGCGCTTCCGGAGAGCAGTTCTTC.

J is TRBJ2-5 and V is TRBV2, with 7 bases identical to TRBD2. Germline V gene lookup returns CDR1 SNHLY and CDR2 FYNNEI. Losses at the gene ends were 8 bases for V and 5 bases for J; bases not matched to a gene: 11. There are 14 residues in the CDR3. The DNA of the CDR3 is TGTGCCAGCTTGCGAACAAGTAGCGGGGAGACCCAGTACTTC. Protein: CASLRTSSGETQYF.

The chain employs TRBV6-6 and TRBJ2-7, with D uncertain. The CDR3 has 16 residues. V was trimmed by 0 bases and J by 5 bases, leaving 17 bases between them. Germline assignment: CDR1 MNHNY and CDR2 SVGAGI (reference sequence). Here the CDR3 DNA reads TGTGCCAGCAGTTACTCCCCGCCAACTACCCCGCACGAGCAGTACTTC. This gives the protein CASSYSPPTTPHEQYF.

In its sample, this clone was seen a few times. The J gene is TRBJ2-1, the V gene TRBV10-3; D perhaps matches TRBD2 (6 bases). Germline values: CDR1 ENHRY, CDR2 SYGVKD. V gave up 3 bases and J gave up 9 bases, with 9 bases separating them. The CDR3 spans 12 residues. This CDR3 reads CAISDGGFEQFF. As DNA, the CDR3 is TGTGCCATCAGTGACGGGGGTTTTGAGCAGTTCTTC.

The chain recombines TRBV3-1 (or the pseudogene TRBV3-2) with TRBJ1-2, with a weak D call TRBD1 (6 bases). Germline-derived CDR1 and CDR2 are LGHDT and YNNKEL (reference sequence). The CDR3 spans 14 residues. Trimming pared 1 base from V and 6 bases from J, leaving 12 bases between. This CDR3 is CASSQGLKGDGYTF. In DNA, the CDR3 is TGTGCCAGCAGCCAAGGCTTGAAGGGGGATGGCTACACCTTC.

This chain connects TRBV3-1 (or the pseudogene TRBV3-2) to TRBJ2-5; 8 bases fit TRBD2. The ends lost 1 base at V and 7 bases at J; junction bases unmatched: 5. This CDR3 comprises 14 residues. Germline V gene lookup returns CDR1 LGHDT and CDR2 YNNKEL (reference sequence). The DNA of the CDR3 is TGTGCCAGCAGCCAAGGCGGGAGGCCCGTGACCCAGTACTTC. Translation: CASSQGGRPVTQYF.

The rearrangement joins TRBV28 to TRBJ1-2, with D unresolved. V lost 3 bases and J 8 bases, leaving 13 bases between the germline ends. This CDR3 has 13 amino acids. CDR1 and CDR2 (germline): MDHEN, SYDVKM. Here the CDR3 DNA reads TGTGCCAGCAGTTTTGTTTGGTCCGAGGGCTACACCTTC. As protein: CASSFVWSEGYTF.

V and J are TRBV18 and TRBJ2-7, with 8 bases fitting TRBD2. The CDR3 extends over 15 amino acids. CDR1 and CDR2 (germline): KGHSH, LQKENI. The V gene end was trimmed by 0 bases and the J gene end by 5 bases; junction bases not matched to a gene: 6. CDR3 coding DNA: TGTGCCAGCTCACCACCCAGCGGGAGTAAGGACGAGCAGTACTTC. Translating gives CASSPPSGSKDEQYF.

The chain links TRBV19 to TRBJ2-1, with 11 bases fitting TRBD2. The CDR3 is 17 residues long. From germline, CDR1 is LNHDA and CDR2 SQIVND (reference sequence). J gave up 5 bases and V 1 base, and 7 bases lay outside the gene matches. The CDR3 bases are TGTGCCAGTAGTATAGCGAAGGGGACTAGCGGACACAATGAGCAGTTCTTC. Translated: CASSIAKGTSGHNEQFF.

This clone occurred a few times. The V call is TRBV24-1, the J call TRBJ2-7, with 12 nucleotides matching TRBD2. Trimming took 2 bases from V and 6 from J; bases not matched to a gene: 10. CDR1 is KGHDR and CDR2 is SFDVKD in the germline V gene. This CDR3 spans 17 amino acids. In nucleotides, the CDR3 is TGTGCCACCAGTGATTCCACGTCTAGCGGGAGGGCCTTCGAGCAGTACTTC. Translating gives CATSDSTSSGRAFEQYF.

This chain joins TRBV6-5 and TRBJ2-7; D is possibly TRBD1 (6 bases). CDR1 is MNHEY and CDR2 is SVGAGI in the germline V gene. The CDR3 is 15 amino acids. V lost 6 bases and J lost 0, with 15 bases in between. The CDR3 loop is CASRDVGAISYEQYF. CDR3 sequence (DNA): TGTGCCAGCAGAGACGTGGGGGCAATCTCCTACGAGCAGTACTTC.

The chain is built from TRBV19 and TRBJ1-6; 9 nucleotides agree with TRBD1. The trim removed 5 bases at V and 9 bases at J, leaving 14 bases unmatched. Looked up from germline, CDR1 is LNHDA and CDR2 is SQIVND (reference sequence). The CDR3 is 17 residues long. The DNA for the CDR3 is TGTGCCAGTAGTCTCACAGGGGGCGCGATAGTTCGTTCACCCCTCCACTTT. This codes for CASSLTGGAIVRSPLHF.

This chain connects TRBV5-1 to TRBJ2-7, with 12 bases matching TRBD2. CDR1 and CDR2 (germline): SGHRS, YFSETQ. With 4 bases clipped from V and 3 bases from J, the junction kept 17 bases outside the gene matches. The CDR3 totals 19 residues. CDR3 bases: TGCGCCAGCAGCCCGAGTTATGGCAGACTAGCGGGAGACCTCTACGAGCAGTACTTC. This codes for CASSPSYGRLAGDLYEQYF. Full variable domain (outside the CDR3, taken from reference TRBV5-1 and TRBJ2-7): KAGVTQTPRYLIKTRGQQVTLSCSPISGHRSVSWYQQTPGQGLQFLFEYFSETQRNKGNFPGRFSGRQFSNSRSEMNVSTLELGDSALYLCASSPSYGRLAGDLYEQYFGPGTRLTVT.

The chain couples TRBV6-2 or TRBV6-3 to TRBJ2-2; 8 bases map to TRBD1. Germline values: CDR1 MNHEY, CDR2 SVGEGT. J gave up 7 bases and V 5 bases, and 9 bases lay outside the gene matches. The CDR3 length is 15 residues. The CDR3 DNA is TGTGCCAGCAGTGCGACGGGACAGGTTTACGGGGAGCTGTTTTTT. Encoded protein: CASSATGQVYGELFF.

CDR3 sequence reads: CASSTRQGRANYGYTF. CDR3 sequence (DNA): TGTGCCAGTAGTACCCGACAGGGCCGAGCTAACTATGGCTACACCTTC. The chain carries TRBV19 and TRBJ1-2; 7 nucleotides match TRBD1. With 4 bases clipped from V and 0 bases from J, the junction kept 8 bases outside the gene matches. CDR1 is LNHDA and CDR2 is SQIVND in the germline V gene (reference sequence). The CDR3 runs to 16 residues.

The genes are TRBV30 and TRBJ2-1; a possible D gene is TRBD2 (5 bases). V shed 2 bases and J shed 6 bases, with 8 bases lying between them. The CDR3 sequence is 12 residues long. Germline V gene lookup returns CDR1 GTSNPN and CDR2 SVGIG (reference sequence). This CDR3 is CAWSPRGNEQFF. In nucleotides, the CDR3 is TGTGCCTGGAGTCCCCGGGGCAATGAGCAGTTCTTC.

The genes are TRBV4-1 and TRBJ1-4; TRBD1 might be the D (5 bases). V was shortened by 5 bases and J by 0 bases, with 13 bases between the two germline ends. Germline-derived CDR1 and CDR2 are MGHRA and YSYEKL. The CDR3 spans 16 residues. CDR3 nucleotides: TGCGCCAGCAGCATCCCGACAGACCCAACTAATGAAAAACTGTTTTTT. Amino acids: CASSIPTDPTNEKLFF.

Only one count was recorded for this clone. The DNA of the CDR3 is TGCGCCAGCAGCCGCGCTAATACGCAGTATTTT. Amino acid sequence: CASSRANTQYF. The chain links TRBV4-1 to TRBJ2-3; no clear D. CDR1 is MGHRA, CDR2 YSYEKL, per germline. V was pared by 4 bases and J by 7 bases, with 6 bases between. This CDR3 has 11 amino acids.

This chain links TRBV3-1 (or the pseudogene TRBV3-2) with TRBJ1-2; D is perhaps TRBD1 (5 bases). The CDR3 runs to 12 residues. The germline V gene encodes CDR1 LGHDT and CDR2 YNNKEL (reference sequence). Trimming cost V 4 bases and J 8 bases, with 11 bases left between them. CDR3 region: CASSPGLEGYTF. The CDR3 DNA is TGTGCCAGCAGCCCAGGGCTTGAGGGCTACACCTTC.

The chain carries TRBV19 and TRBJ1-5, with 9 bases lining up with TRBD1. The CDR3 is 16 amino acids. Germline-derived CDR1 and CDR2 are LNHDA and SQIVND (reference sequence). The V gene end was trimmed by 6 bases and the J gene end by 2 bases; junction bases not matched to a gene: 8. The CDR3: CASSTSRDRGNQPQHF. CDR3 nucleotide sequence: TGTGCCAGTAGCACGTCCCGGGACAGGGGCAATCAGCCCCAGCATTTT.

Written as DNA, the CDR3 is TGTGCCGCTAATTCTAATGAAAAACTGTTTTTT. The encoded protein is CAANSNEKLFF. The chain employs TRBV2 and TRBJ1-4, with D uncertain. V dropped 11 bases and J dropped 3 bases, with 7 bases sitting between them. The CDR3 extends over 11 amino acids. Germline V gene data show CDR1 as SNHLY and CDR2 as FYNNEI.

This chain uses TRBV5-1 with TRBJ2-2, with 7 positions matching TRBD2. This CDR3 region has 15 residues. The germline CDR1 and CDR2 sequences are SGHRS and YFSETQ. V lost 4 bases to trimming and J lost 3 bases; unmatched junction nucleotides: 6. CDR3: CASSPSGGDTGELFF. CDR3 in DNA: TGCGCCAGCAGCCCTAGCGGAGGGGACACCGGGGAGCTGTTTTTT. Looking up the rest from reference TRBV5-1 and TRBJ2-2 gives the full variable domain: KAGVTQTPRYLIKTRGQQVTLSCSPISGHRSVSWYQQTPGQGLQFLFEYFSETQRNKGNFPGRFSGRQFSNSRSEMNVSTLELGDSALYLCASSPSGGDTGELFFGEGSRLTVL.